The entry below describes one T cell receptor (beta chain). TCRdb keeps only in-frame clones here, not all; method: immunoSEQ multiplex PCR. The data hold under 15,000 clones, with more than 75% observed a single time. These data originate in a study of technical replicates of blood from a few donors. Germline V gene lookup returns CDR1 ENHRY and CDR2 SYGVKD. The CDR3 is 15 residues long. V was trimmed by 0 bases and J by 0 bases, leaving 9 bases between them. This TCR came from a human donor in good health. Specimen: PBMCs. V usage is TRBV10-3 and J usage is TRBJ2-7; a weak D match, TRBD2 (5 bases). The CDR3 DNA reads TGTGCCATCAGTGAGTCTGGACTGAGCTCCTACGAGCAGTACTTC. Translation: CAISESGLSSYEQYF.